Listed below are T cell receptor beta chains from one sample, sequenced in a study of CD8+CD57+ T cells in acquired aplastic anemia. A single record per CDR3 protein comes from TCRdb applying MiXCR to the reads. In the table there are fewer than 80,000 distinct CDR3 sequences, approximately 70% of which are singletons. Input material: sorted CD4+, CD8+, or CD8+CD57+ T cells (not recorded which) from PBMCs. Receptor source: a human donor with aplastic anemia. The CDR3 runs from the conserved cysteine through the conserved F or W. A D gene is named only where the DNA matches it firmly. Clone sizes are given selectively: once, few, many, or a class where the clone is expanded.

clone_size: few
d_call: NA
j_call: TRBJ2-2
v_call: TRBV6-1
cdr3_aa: CASSAGNTGELFF
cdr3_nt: TGTGCCAGCAGTGCGGGGAACACCGGGGAGCTGTTTTTT

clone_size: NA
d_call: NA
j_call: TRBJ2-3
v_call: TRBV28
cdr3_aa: CASSTDTQYF
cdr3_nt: TGTGCCAGCAGCACAGATACGCAGTATTTT

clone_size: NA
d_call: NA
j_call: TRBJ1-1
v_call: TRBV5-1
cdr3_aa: CASSLGRGNTEAFF
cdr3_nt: TGCGCCAGCAGCTTGGGACGGGGGAACACTGAAGCTTTCTTT

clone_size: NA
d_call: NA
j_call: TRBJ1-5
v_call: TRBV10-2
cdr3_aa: CASSELQGDDQPQHF
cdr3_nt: TGCGCCAGCAGTGAATTACAGGGTGACGATCAGCCCCAGCATTTT

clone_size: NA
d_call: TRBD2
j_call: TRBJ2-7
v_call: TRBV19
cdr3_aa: CASSSGLVGEQYF
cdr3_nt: TGTGCCAGTAGTAGTGGACTAGTTGGCGAGCAGTACTTC

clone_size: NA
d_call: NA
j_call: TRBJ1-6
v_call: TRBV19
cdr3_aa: CASSIQDGKLHF
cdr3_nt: TGTGCCAGTAGTATCCAGGATGGGAAGCTCCACTTC

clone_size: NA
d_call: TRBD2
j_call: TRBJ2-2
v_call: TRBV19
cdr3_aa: CASETSGGIGELFF
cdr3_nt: TGTGCCAGTGAAACTAGCGGGGGTATCGGGGAGCTGTTTTTT

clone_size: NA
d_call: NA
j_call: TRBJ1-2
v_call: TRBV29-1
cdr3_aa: CSVEAMSYYGYTF
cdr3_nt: TGCAGCGTTGAAGCTATGTCCTATTATGGCTACACCTTC

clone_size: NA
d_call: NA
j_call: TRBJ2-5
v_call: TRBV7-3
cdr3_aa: CASSSPETQYF
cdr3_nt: TGTGCCAGCAGCTCTCCCGAGACCCAGTACTTC

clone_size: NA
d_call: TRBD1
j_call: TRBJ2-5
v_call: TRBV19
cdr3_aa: CASSLETGGPETQYF
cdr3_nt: TGTGCCAGCAGCTTAGAAACAGGGGGCCCTGAGACCCAGTACTTC

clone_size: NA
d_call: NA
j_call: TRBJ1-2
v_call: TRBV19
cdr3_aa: CASSIREADANYGYTF
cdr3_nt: TGTGCCAGTAGTATCAGGGAGGCGGATGCTAACTATGGCTACACCTTC

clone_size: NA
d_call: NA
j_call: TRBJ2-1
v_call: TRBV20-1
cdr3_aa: CSARSSTEQFF
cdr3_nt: TGCAGTGCAAGAAGCAGCACTGAGCAGTTCTTC

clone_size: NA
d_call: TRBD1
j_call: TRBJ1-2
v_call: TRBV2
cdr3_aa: CASSEQTGGLHGYTF
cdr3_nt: TGTGCCAGCAGTGAACAGACAGGGGGTTTACATGGCTACACCTTC

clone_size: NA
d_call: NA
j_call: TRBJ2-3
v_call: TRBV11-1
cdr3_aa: CASSRHGGEGDTQYF
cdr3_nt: TGTGCCAGCAGCCGCCACGGGGGCGAGGGAGATACGCAGTATTTT

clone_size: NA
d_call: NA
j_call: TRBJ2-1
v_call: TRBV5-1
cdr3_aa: CASSLRFDEQFF
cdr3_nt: TGCGCCAGCAGCTTGCGGTTCGATGAGCAGTTCTTC

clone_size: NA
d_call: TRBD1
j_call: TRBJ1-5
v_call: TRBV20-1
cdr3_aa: CSASQGGNQPQHF
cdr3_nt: TGCAGTGCTAGTCAGGGGGGCAATCAGCCCCAGCATTTT

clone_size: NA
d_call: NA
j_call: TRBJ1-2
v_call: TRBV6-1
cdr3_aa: CASRRDWGYGYTF
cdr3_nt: TGTGCCAGCCGGAGGGATTGGGGCTATGGCTACACCTTC

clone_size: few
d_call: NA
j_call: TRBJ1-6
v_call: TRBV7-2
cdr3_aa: CASSSYQPPLHF
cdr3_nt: TGTGCCAGCAGCTCCTACCAGCCTCCCCTCCACTTT

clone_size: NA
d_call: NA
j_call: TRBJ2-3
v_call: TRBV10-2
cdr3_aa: CASSAGTGYTDTQYF
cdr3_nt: TGCGCCAGCAGCGCCGGGACGGGCTACACAGATACGCAGTATTTT

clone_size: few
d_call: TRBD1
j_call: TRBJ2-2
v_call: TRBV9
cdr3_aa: CASGTGGTGELFF
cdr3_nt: TGTGCCAGCGGAACAGGGGGCACCGGGGAGCTGTTTTTT

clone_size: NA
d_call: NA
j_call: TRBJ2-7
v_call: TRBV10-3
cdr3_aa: CAISEGTNYEQYF
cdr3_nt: TGTGCCATCAGTGAGGGGACCAACTACGAGCAGTACTTC

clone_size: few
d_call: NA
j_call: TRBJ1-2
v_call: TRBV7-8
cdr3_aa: CASSPGTGYGYTF
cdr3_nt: TGTGCCAGCAGCCCGGGGACCGGCTATGGCTACACCTTC

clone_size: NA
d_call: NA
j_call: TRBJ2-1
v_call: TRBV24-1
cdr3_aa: CAIGRGIREQFF
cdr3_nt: TGTGCCATCGGCCGCGGGATCCGGGAGCAGTTCTTC

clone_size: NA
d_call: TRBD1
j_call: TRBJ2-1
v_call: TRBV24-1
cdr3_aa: CATSDFGTGGNEQFF
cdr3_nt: TGTGCCACCAGTGATTTTGGGACAGGGGGCAATGAGCAGTTCTTC

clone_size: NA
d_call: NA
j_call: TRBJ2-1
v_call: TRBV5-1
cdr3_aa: CASSLARGLFDEQFF
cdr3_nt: TGCGCCAGCAGCTTGGCGCGGGGGCTTTTCGATGAGCAGTTCTTC

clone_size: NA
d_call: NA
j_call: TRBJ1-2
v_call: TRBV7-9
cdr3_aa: CASSLVTANYGYTF
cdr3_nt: TGTGCCAGCAGCTTAGTTACAGCTAACTATGGCTACACCTTC

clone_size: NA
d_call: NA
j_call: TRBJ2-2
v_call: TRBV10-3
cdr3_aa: CAIPSADTGELFF
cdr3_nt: TGTGCCATCCCCTCCGCGGACACCGGGGAGCTGTTTTTT

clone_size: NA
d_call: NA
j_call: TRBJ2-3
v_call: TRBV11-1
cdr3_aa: CASSPAVLSTDTQYF
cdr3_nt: TGTGCCAGCAGCCCAGCTGTCCTTAGCACAGATACGCAGTATTTT

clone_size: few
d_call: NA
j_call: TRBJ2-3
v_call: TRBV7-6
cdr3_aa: CASSFGPDTQYF
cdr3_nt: TGTGCCAGCAGCTTCGGTCCAGATACGCAGTATTTT

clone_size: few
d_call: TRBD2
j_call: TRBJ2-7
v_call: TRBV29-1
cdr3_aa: CSVELASGRVYEQYF
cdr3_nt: TGCAGCGTTGAATTAGCTAGCGGGAGAGTATACGAGCAGTACTTC

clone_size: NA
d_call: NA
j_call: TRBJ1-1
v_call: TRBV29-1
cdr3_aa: CSVEGVDGQLAAFF
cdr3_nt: TGCAGCGTTGAAGGAGTTGACGGACAGCTAGCAGCTTTCTTT

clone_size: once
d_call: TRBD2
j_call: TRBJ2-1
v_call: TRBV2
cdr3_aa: CASGQEVAGGNEQFF
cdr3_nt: TGTGCCAGCGGACAGGAGGTAGCGGGAGGCAATGAGCAGTTCTTC

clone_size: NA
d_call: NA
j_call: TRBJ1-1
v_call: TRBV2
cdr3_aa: CASRGWSANTEAFF
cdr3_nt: TGTGCCAGCCGGGGGTGGTCAGCGAACACTGAAGCTTTCTTT

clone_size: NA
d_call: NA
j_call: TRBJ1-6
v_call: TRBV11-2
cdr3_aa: CASSLIQGSYNSPLHF
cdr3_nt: TGTGCCAGCAGCTTAATCCAGGGCTCATATAATTCACCCCTCCACTTT

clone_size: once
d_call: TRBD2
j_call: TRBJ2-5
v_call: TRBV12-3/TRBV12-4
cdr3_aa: CASSLGLAGEETQYF
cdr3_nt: TGTGCCAGCAGCCTCGGACTAGCGGGGGAAGAGACCCAGTACTTC

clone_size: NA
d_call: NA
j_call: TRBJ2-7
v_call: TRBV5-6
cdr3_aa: CASSLGSRVRSYEQYF
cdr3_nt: TGTGCCAGCAGCTTGGGGAGCAGGGTACGCTCCTACGAGCAGTACTTC

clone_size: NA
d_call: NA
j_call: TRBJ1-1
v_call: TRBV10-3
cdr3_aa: CASSHSTGLGNTEAFF
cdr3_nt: TGTGCCAGCAGTCACTCAACAGGGTTAGGGAACACTGAGGCTTTCTTT

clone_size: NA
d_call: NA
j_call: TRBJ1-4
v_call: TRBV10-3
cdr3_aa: CAISDGQKLFF
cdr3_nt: TGTGCCATCAGTGACGGACAAAAACTGTTTTTT

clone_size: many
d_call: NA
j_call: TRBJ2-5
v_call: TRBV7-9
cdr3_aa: CASSSYRGTQETQYF
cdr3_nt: TGTGCCAGCAGCTCCTACCGGGGCACGCAAGAGACCCAGTACTTC

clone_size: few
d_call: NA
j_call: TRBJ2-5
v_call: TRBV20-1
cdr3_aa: CSGGHPQETQYF
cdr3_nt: TGCAGTGGGGGACATCCCCAAGAGACCCAGTACTTC

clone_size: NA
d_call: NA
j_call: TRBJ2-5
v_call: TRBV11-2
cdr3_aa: CASNLAATRETQYF
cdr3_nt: TGTGCCAGCAACTTAGCGGCCACCCGGGAGACCCAGTACTTC

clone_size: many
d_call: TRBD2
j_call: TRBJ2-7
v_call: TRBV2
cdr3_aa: CASSARGREGYEQYF
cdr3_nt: TGTGCCAGCAGTGCAAGGGGACGGGAGGGCTACGAGCAGTACTTC

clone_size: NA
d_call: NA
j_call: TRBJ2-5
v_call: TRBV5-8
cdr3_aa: CASSSDRSAQETQYF
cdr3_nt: TGTGCCAGCAGTTCTGACAGGAGCGCCCAAGAGACCCAGTACTTC

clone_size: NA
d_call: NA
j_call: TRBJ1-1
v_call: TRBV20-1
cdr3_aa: CSATGLRTEAFF
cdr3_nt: TGCAGTGCCACAGGGTTAAGGACTGAAGCTTTCTTT

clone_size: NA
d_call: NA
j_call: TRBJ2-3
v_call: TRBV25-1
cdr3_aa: CASSPTWSTDTQYF
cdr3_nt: TGTGCCAGCAGTCCGACCTGGAGCACAGATACGCAGTATTTT

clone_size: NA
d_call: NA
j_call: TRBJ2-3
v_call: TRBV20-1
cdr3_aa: CSARYPFGDTQYF
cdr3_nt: TGCAGTGCTAGATACCCCTTCGGTGATACGCAGTATTTT

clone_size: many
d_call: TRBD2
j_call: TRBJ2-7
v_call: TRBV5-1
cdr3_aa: CASSLLAGDYEQYF
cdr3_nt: TGCGCCAGCAGCTTGCTAGCGGGAGACTACGAGCAGTACTTC

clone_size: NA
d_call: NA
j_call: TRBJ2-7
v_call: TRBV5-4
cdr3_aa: CASSLAKGPGIEQYF
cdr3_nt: TGTGCCAGCAGCTTGGCAAAGGGTCCAGGGATCGAGCAGTACTTC

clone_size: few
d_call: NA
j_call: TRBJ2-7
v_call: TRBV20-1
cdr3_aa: CSARSVEQYF
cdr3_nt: TGCAGTGCTAGATCGGTCGAGCAGTACTTC

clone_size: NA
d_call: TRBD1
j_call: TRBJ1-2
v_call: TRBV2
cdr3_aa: CASSVLRDRGHGYTF
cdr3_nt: TGTGCCAGCAGTGTATTGAGGGACAGGGGCCATGGCTACACCTTC

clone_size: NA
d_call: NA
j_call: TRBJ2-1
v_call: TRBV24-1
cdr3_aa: CATSDLQTADEQFF
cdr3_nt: TGTGCCACCAGTGATTTGCAGACTGCCGATGAGCAGTTCTTC

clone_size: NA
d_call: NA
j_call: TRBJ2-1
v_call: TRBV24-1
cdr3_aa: CATSGRSGGGYEQFF
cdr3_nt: TGTGCCACCAGTGGTCGGTCAGGGGGAGGATATGAGCAGTTCTTC